This TCR beta chain emerged from a study of glioma-infiltrating T cells. Study summary: Dexamethasone exposure before glioma surgery was limited to six or fewer days.

Findings of the study overall: Non-neoplastic patients had below-expected tissue-blood divergence, while all gliomas exceeded expectation.

Using RNA template, CDR3s of TCR alpha and beta were amplified with iRepertoire arm-PCR. Using its own MiXCR run on the multiplex PCR reads, TCRdb lists one record per CDR3 protein. The sample includes about 380,000 distinct CDR3 sequences, approximately 42% of them seen just once. Details on this clonotype: Its antigen is still unknown. A read error may account for a junction end that differs from germline.

This CDR3 region has 16 residues. Germline CDR1 and CDR2: DFQATT and SNEGSKA (reference sequence). The sample consisted of glioma tissue, nonneoplastic brain tissue, or PBMCs (not recorded which). This chain links TRBV20-1 with TRBJ2-5; D possibly corresponds to TRBD2 (6 bases). The sequence was obtained from a human donor with low-grade glioma or glioblastoma, undergoing nonglioma brain surgery, or in good health (not recorded which). CDR3 residues: CSARDWGGVREEAQYF. CDR3 in DNA: TGCAGTGCTAGAGATTGGGGCGGGGTAAGAGAAGAGGCCCAGTACTTC.